This TCR beta chain comes out of a study of OX40 agonist ivuxolimab in advanced cancers. Looking at the study overall: Treatment of patients was with ivuxolimab, an agonistic anti-OX40 (CD134) antibody.

Per the germline V gene, CDR1 is SGHVS and CDR2 is FQNEAQ. There are 14 residues in the CDR3. V was shortened by 5 bases and J by 3 bases, with 13 bases between the two germline ends. General study points: CD8+ T cells averaged more expanded clones than CD4+.

Samples of blood were obtained at baseline, on cycle 4 day 1, and on cycle 7 day 1. Concerning this clone: Its cognate antigen is unknown.

Repertoires were generated with immunoSEQ multiplex PCR, while TCRdb's copy carries only in-frame clones and drops some. This table holds approximately 74,000 clones, approximately 92% found once. This receptor was identified in an adult with an advanced solid tumor such as melanoma, head and neck, liver or kidney cancer. The sequences come from CD4+ or CD8+ T cells sorted from blood, collected in a trial of the OX40 agonist ivuxolimab. J is TRBJ1-2 and V is TRBV7-8, with D perhaps matching TRBD1 (5 bases). CDR3 sequence reads: CASSPRETDYGYTF. As DNA, the CDR3 is TGTGCCAGCAGCCCCCGAGAGACAGACTATGGCTACACCTTC.